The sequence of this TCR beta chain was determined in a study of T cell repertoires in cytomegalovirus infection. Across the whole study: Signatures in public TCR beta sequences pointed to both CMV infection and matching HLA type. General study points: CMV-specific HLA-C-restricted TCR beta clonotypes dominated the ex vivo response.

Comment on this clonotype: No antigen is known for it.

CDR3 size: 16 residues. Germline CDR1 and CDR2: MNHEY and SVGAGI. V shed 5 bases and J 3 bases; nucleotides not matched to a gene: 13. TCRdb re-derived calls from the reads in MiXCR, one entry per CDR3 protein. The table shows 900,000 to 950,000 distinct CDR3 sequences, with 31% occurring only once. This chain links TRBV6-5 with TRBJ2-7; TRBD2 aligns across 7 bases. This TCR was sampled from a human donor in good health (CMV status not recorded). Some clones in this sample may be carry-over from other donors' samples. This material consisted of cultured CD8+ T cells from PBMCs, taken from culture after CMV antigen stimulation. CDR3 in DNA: TGTGCCAGCAGTGAGCCACTGGCGGGGGACTACTACGAGCAGTACTTC. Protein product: CASSEPLAGDYYEQYF.